The 26 T cell receptor beta chains below come from one sample, sequenced in a study of blood T cells in healthy people across ages. Primers used in a second PCR of about 7 to 12 cycles were a sample-barcoded 5' primer and a J-beta primer mix. TCRdb fed the 5' RACE reads into MiXCR, producing one record per CDR3 protein. The sample shows around 1.5 million distinct CDR3 sequences, roughly 60% of them seen only once. Sequencing input: blood. The receptors were gathered from a man younger than 35 in good health.

This clonotype occurred once. The chain has TRBV27 and TRBJ2-4; D is uncertain. The better agreement between TRBJ2-7 and the DNA end casts doubt on the J call. CDR3 size: 15 residues. Germline assignment: CDR1 MNHEY and CDR2 SMNVEV (reference sequence). As DNA, the CDR3 is TGTGCCAGCAGTTTATCCGGGTTGACGATCTACGAGCAGTACTTC. It translates to CASSLSGLTIYEQYF.

The chain carries TRBV20-1 and TRBJ2-3, with 7 nucleotides matching TRBD2. Germline assignment: CDR1 DFQATT and CDR2 SNEGSKA (reference sequence). The ends lost 2 bases at V and 5 bases at J; junction bases unmatched: 4. This CDR3 has 13 residues. The CDR3 protein is CSARFGGGDTQYF. For the CDR3, the DNA is TGCAGTGCTAGATTTGGGGGGGGAGATACGCAGTATTTT.

This clonotype was seen a few times. V gene TRBV3-1 combines with J gene TRBJ1-2; D might be TRBD1 (6 bases). Germline CDR1 is LGHDT and CDR2 is YNNKEL (reference sequence). V was trimmed by 3 bases and J by 6 bases, leaving 11 bases between them. The CDR3 runs 13 residues. The CDR3 region has the DNA TGTGCCAGCAGCCAGAACAGGGACCATGGCTACACCTTC. Translating gives CASSQNRDHGYTF.

This clonotype was seen only a few times. This sequence joins TRBV4-1 and TRBJ2-6, with D unclear. Germline V gives CDR1 MGHRA, CDR2 YSYEKL. The germline V and J ends were trimmed by 0 bases and 0 bases, with 6 bases remaining between them. The CDR3 has 16 residues. The CDR3 loop is CASSQDWNSGANVLTF. In DNA, the CDR3 is TGCGCCAGCAGCCAAGATTGGAACTCTGGGGCCAACGTCCTGACTTTC.

This chain connects TRBV18 to TRBJ1-2; D ambiguous. Trimming stripped 2 bases from V and 5 bases from J, with 15 bases between. The germline gives CDR1 KGHSH, CDR2 LQKENI. The CDR3 totals 15 residues. CDR3 in amino acids: CASSPESGPYYGYTF. The DNA for the CDR3 is TGTGCCAGCTCACCAGAGAGCGGACCTTATTATGGCTACACCTTC.

J is TRBJ1-2 and V is TRBV7-2; tentative D call: TRBD1 (5 bases). Per germline, CDR1 SGHTA and CDR2 FQGNSA. CDR3 length: 17 amino acids. Trimming pared 5 bases from V and 0 bases from J, leaving 19 bases between. CDR3 in amino acids: CASSDRGGVVANYGYTF. The CDR3 DNA follows: TGTGCCAGCAGCGACAGAGGTGGGGTAGTCGCTAACTATGGCTACACCTTC.

This clonotype was picked up a small number of times. The chain employs TRBV20-1 and TRBJ1-4, with 8 bases matching TRBD1. V gave up 1 base and J gave up 2 bases; unmatched junction bases: 15. CDR1 is DFQATT, CDR2 SNEGSKA, per germline (reference sequence). The CDR3 extends over 19 amino acids. Written as DNA, the CDR3 is TGCAGTGCTAGAGGAGCGACAGGGGAGTTTCAGGGTACTAATGAAAAACTGTTTTTT. This encodes CSARGATGEFQGTNEKLFF.

This chain connects TRBV20-1 to TRBJ2-7; 10 bases map to TRBD1. CDR1 and CDR2 from the germline V gene are DFQATT and SNEGSKA (reference sequence). CDR3 size: 13 residues. V was pared by 0 bases and J by 7 bases, with 3 bases of the junction left unmatched. CDR3 in DNA: TGCAGTGCTAGAGAGGACAGGGGGAATGAGCAGTACTTC. It yields the protein CSAREDRGNEQYF.

This rearrangement joins TRBV10-3 to TRBJ1-2, with TRBD1 matching over 8 bases. The germline V gene has CDR1 ENHRY and CDR2 SYGVKD. This CDR3 region has 16 residues. V dropped 6 bases and J dropped 2; count of bases not matched to a gene: 11. CDR3 region: CAIRGLVAGGNYGYTF. CDR3 sequence (DNA): TGTGCCATCAGAGGTTTGGTGGCAGGGGGCAACTATGGCTACACCTTC.

J is TRBJ2-2 and V is TRBV6-1, with TRBD2 matching 15 bases. Trimming removed 7 bases from V and 4 bases from J; junction bases left unmatched: 13. The V gene's germline CDR1 is MNHNS and CDR2 SASEGT. The CDR3 consists of 19 residues. In DNA form, the CDR3 reads TGTGCCAGCACCCAAGGACTAGCGGGAGGGCCACGTATCACCGGGGAGCTGTTTTTT. Translating it yields CASTQGLAGGPRITGELFF.

The chain couples TRBV28 to TRBJ2-1, with D unresolved. Deletions cut 2 bases from V and 9 bases from J, with 11 bases between. Germline lookup yields CDR1 MDHEN and CDR2 SYDVKM. This CDR3 has 13 amino acids. CDR3 bases: TGTGCCAGCAGTTTAAATAGTCATTCTGAGCAGTTCTTC. Translating it yields CASSLNSHSEQFF.

The chain links TRBV7-2 to TRBJ1-2; weak D call: TRBD1 (5 bases). The CDR3 length is 14 residues. Trimming shortened V by 0 bases and J by 7 bases, and 12 bases separated the two germline ends. Per germline, CDR1 SGHTA and CDR2 FQGNSA. The CDR3 here is CASSLAGREIGYTF. The CDR3 DNA sequence: TGTGCCAGCAGCTTAGCGGGCAGGGAGATTGGCTACACCTTC.

This clonotype was found a few times. This chain connects TRBV5-1 to TRBJ1-1; 7 bases match TRBD1. Germline CDR1 reads SGHRS; CDR2 reads YFSETQ. The CDR3 spans 15 residues. The junction had 6 bases not matched to a gene; V was cut back by 0 bases and J by 4 bases. The CDR3 DNA follows: TGCGCCAGCAGCTTGGGGGCAGGGGGGAGCACTGAAGCTTTCTTT. Translation gives CASSLGAGGSTEAFF.

This chain links TRBV4-1 with TRBJ2-7; 8 nucleotides match TRBD2. Germline V gene sequence: CDR1 MGHRA, CDR2 YSYEKL. The J segment lost 1 base and the V segment lost 0 bases, leaving 14 bases of the junction unmatched. This CDR3 is built from 19 residues. CDR3 region: CASSQEGGGAGVLSYEQYF. CDR3 sequence (DNA): TGCGCCAGCAGCCAAGAAGGAGGCGGAGCGGGAGTCCTATCCTACGAGCAGTACTTC.

The chain is built from TRBV7-4 and TRBJ1-5; TRBD1 is a possible D gene (6 bases). The CDR3 sequence is 16 residues long. Germline values: CDR1 SGHVT, CDR2 SQSDAQ. Trimming pared 5 bases from V and 4 bases from J, leaving 18 bases between. CDR3: CASSVLGRDINQPQHF. The CDR3 nucleotides are TGTGCCAGCAGCGTCTTAGGCCGGGACATAAATCAGCCCCAGCATTTT. Based on the CDR3 plus reference TRBV7-4 and TRBJ1-5, the full variable domain is GAGVSQSPRYKVAKRGRDVALRCDSISGHVTLYWYRQTLGQGSEVLTYSQSDAQRDKSGRPSGRFSAERPERSVSTLKIQRTEQGDSAVYLCASSVLGRDINQPQHFGDGTRLSIL.

The genes are TRBV21-1 and TRBJ2-4; the D call of TRBD1 is as the table states it, not checked on the DNA. TRBV21-1 is an annotated pseudogene. The CDR3 runs to 20 residues. CDR3 DNA: TGTGCCAGCAGCAAAGTCCGCGTCCCAAGAACCCCGCTAGCCAAAAACATTCAGTACTTC. It encodes CASSKVRVPRTPLAKNIQYF.

The chain joins TRBV2 to TRBJ2-7, with D possibly being TRBD2 (5 bases). The V gene's germline CDR1 is SNHLY and CDR2 FYNNEI. The CDR3 is 15 residues long. Between the trimmed V and J ends, which lost 1 base and 2 bases, there was a span of 12 bases. In DNA form, the CDR3 reads TGTGCCAGCAGTGAAGAGGAGGTAGGGCCCTACGAGCAGTACTTC. Translating it yields CASSEEEVGPYEQYF.

The chain links TRBV7-2 to TRBJ2-4; maybe TRBD2 (5 bases). Germline lookup yields CDR1 SGHTA and CDR2 FQGNSA. The CDR3 spans 12 residues. V was shortened by 3 bases and J by 15 bases, with 15 bases between the two germline ends. CDR3 nucleotides: TGTGCCAGCAGCTTCCCCGGCGGGTCTGGGTACTTC. It is translated as CASSFPGGSGYF.

V gene TRBV25-1 combines with J gene TRBJ1-2, with D unclear. The V and J ends lost 0 bases and 2 bases respectively, with 7 bases between them. Germline V gene data show CDR1 as MGHDK and CDR2 as SYGVNS. The CDR3 covers 14 residues. CDR3 DNA sequence: TGTGCCAGCAGTGAATATGAAGGGAACTATGGCTACACCTTC. Translated, it gives CASSEYEGNYGYTF.

The chain employs TRBV6-5 and TRBJ2-7; the D gene is possibly TRBD2 (7 bases). The CDR3 is made up of 15 amino acids. V was trimmed by 5 bases and J by 7 bases, leaving 21 bases between them. The V gene's germline CDR1 is MNHEY and CDR2 SVGAGI. The CDR3 region is CASSDLGGPYNEQYF. In nucleotides, the CDR3 is TGTGCCAGCAGTGACCTGGGGGGGCCCTACAATGAGCAGTACTTC.

Concerning this clonotype itself: A much larger clone differs from this one at a single base, so this may be a read error. This chain links TRBV29-1 with TRBJ2-3, with 10 positions matching TRBD2. This CDR3 is 14 amino acids long. The ends lost 4 bases at V and 4 bases at J; junction bases unmatched: 5. CDR1 SQVTM and CDR2 ANQGSEA come from the germline V gene. The CDR3 DNA follows: TGCAGCGTTGGGACAGCGGGAGGGGCAGATACGCAGTATTTT. Its translation is CSVGTAGGADTQYF.

The chain carries TRBV10-3 and TRBJ2-7, with D possibly matching TRBD1 (6 bases). CDR1 and CDR2 (germline): ENHRY, SYGVKD. CDR3 length: 13 amino acids. Between the trimmed V and J ends, which lost 5 bases and 2 bases, there was a span of 10 bases. CDR3 sequence: CAISNRATYEQYF. The CDR3 DNA reads as TGTGCCATCAGTAACAGGGCGACCTACGAGCAGTACTTC.

The chain has TRBV6-5 and TRBJ2-2, with 7 bases aligning to TRBD2. The CDR3 is 13 residues long. CDR1 and CDR2 from the germline V gene are MNHEY and SVGAGI. For the CDR3, the DNA is TGTTCTTCGGGAGGCAGGCACACCGGGGAGCTGTTTTTT. The encoded protein is CSSGGRHTGELFF.

The sample holds one count of this clonotype. The chain employs TRBV27 and TRBJ1-5; 8 bases match TRBD1. The V gene end was trimmed by 4 bases and the J gene end by 7 bases; junction bases not matched to a gene: 9. Germline loops: CDR1 MNHEY, CDR2 SMNVEV (reference sequence). CDR3 size: 15 residues. CDR3 sequence (DNA): TGTGCCAGCAGTTCCCAAGGACAGGGAAGGCAGCCCCAGCATTTT. Translating it yields CASSSQGQGRQPQHF.

The chain is built from TRBV20-1 and TRBJ2-5; no firm D call. The last part of the DNA fits TRBJ2-7 better; the J call may be wrong. This CDR3 is built from 11 residues. CDR1 is DFQATT and CDR2 is SNEGSKA in the germline V gene (reference sequence). CDR3 DNA sequence: TGCAGTGGGGATTGGGCCGACGAGCAGTACTTC. This codes for CSGDWADEQYF.

The chain is built from TRBV7-9 and TRBJ1-5; D is unresolved. Germline V gene sequence: CDR1 SEHNR, CDR2 FQNEAQ (reference sequence). The CDR3 extends over 14 amino acids. V shed 5 bases and J shed 6 bases, with 14 bases lying between them. The CDR3 nucleotides read TGTGCCAGCAGCGACCCAGGAATGTTTCAGCCCCAGCATTTT. Residues: CASSDPGMFQPQHF. The variable domain in full, with the rest retrieved from reference TRBV7-9 and TRBJ1-5, is DTGVSQNPRHKITKRGQNVTFRCDPISEHNRLYWYRQTLGQGPEFLTYFQNEAQLEKSRLLSDRFSAERPKGSFSTLEIQRTEQGDSAMYLCASSDPGMFQPQHFGDGTRLSIL.